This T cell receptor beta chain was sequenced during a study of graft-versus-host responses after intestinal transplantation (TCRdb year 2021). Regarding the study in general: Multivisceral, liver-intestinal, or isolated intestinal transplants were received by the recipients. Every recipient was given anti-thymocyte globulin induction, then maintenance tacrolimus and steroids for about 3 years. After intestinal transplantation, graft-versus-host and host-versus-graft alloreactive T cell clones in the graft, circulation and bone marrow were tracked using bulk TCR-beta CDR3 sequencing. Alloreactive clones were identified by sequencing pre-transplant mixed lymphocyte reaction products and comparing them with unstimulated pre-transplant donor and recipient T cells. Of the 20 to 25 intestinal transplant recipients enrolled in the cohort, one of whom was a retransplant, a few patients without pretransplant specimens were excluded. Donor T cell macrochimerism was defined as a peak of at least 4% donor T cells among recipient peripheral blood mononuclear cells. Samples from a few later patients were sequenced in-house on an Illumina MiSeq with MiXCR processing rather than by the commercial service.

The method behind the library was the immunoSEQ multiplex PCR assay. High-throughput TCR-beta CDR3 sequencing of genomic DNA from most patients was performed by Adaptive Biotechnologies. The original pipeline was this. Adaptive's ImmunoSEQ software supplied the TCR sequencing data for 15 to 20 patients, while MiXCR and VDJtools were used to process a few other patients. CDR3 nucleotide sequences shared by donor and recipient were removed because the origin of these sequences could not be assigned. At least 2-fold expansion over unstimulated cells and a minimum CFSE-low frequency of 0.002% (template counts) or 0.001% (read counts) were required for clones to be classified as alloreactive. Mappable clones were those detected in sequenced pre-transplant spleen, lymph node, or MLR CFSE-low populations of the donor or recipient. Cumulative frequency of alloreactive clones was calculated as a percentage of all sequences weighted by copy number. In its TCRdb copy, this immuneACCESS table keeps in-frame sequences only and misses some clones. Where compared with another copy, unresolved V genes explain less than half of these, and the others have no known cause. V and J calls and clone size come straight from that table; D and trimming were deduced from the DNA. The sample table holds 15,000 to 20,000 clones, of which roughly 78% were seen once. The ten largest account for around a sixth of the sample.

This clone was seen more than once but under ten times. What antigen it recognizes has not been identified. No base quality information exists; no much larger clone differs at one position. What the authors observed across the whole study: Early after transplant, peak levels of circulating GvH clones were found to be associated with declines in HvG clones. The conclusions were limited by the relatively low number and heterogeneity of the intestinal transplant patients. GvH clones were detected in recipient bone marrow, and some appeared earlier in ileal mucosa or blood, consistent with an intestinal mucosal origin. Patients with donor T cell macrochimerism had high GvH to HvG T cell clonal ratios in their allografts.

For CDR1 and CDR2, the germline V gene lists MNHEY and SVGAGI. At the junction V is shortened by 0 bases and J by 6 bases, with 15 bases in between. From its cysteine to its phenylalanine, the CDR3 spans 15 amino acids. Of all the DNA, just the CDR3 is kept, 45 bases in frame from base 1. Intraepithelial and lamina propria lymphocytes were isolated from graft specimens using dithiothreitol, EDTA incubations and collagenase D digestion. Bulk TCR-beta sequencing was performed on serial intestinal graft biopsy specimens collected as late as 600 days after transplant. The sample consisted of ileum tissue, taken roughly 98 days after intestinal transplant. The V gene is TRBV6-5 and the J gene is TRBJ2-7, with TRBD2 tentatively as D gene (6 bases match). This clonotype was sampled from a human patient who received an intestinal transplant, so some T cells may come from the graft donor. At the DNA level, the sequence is TGTGCCAGCAGTTACTCGGGACTTAGCGAGAGCGAGCAGTACTTC. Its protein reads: CASSYSGLSESEQYF.